This entry lists 22 T cell receptor beta chains sequenced from one sample in a study of T-cell reconstitution after alpha-beta-depleted transplantation in children. Library preparation (for TCRbeta) was performed with unique molecular identifiers. TCRdb passed the PCR reads through MiXCR, listing each CDR3 protein once. The sample contains about 230,000 distinct CDR3 sequences, approximately 11% of which appear only once. The sequencing here drew on PBMCs, taken before TCRalphabeta/CD19-depleted stem cell transplant. Source of these receptors: a child less than two years old with acute myeloid leukemia, due to receive a stem cell transplant.

This clonotype was observed many times. The rearrangement uses TRBV7-2 and TRBJ1-1, with TRBD1 as a possible D gene (5 bases). The length of the CDR3 is 15 residues. Trimming pared 2 bases from V and 1 base from J, leaving 11 bases between. Germline CDR1 SGHTA, CDR2 FQGNSA. The CDR3 DNA reads TGTGCCAGCAGCTTACGGACGGGGGAGAACACTGAAGCTTTCTTT. This gives the protein CASSLRTGENTEAFF.

This clonotype was seen more than once but under ten times. The chain joins TRBV5-4 to TRBJ2-3; 7 bases are shared with TRBD2. V lost 1 base, J lost 11 bases, and 10 bases stayed unmatched. The CDR3 totals 14 residues. The germline V gene has CDR1 SGHNT and CDR2 YYREEE (reference sequence). The CDR3 region is CASSLPGRSVVQYF. In DNA, the CDR3 is TGTGCCAGCAGCTTGCCCGGGAGGTCTGTTGTGCAGTATTTT.

This clonotype was counted many times. The chain has TRBV12-3 or TRBV12-4 and TRBJ2-3; no clear D gene. The V end lost 7 bases, the J end lost 5 bases, and 7 bases lay between the germline ends. CDR3 size: 11 residues. The CDR3 reads CASNLRDTQYF. CDR3 DNA sequence: TGTGCCAGCAACCTACGAGATACGCAGTATTTT.

The chain links TRBV4-2 to TRBJ2-1, with 7 bases that match TRBD2. The V and J ends lost 10 bases and 9 bases, in that order; junction bases with no gene match: 15. The germline V gene has CDR1 LGHNA and CDR2 YNFKEQ. The CDR3 totals 14 residues. CDR3 sequence: CAMGSGIGGFEQFF. The CDR3 region has the DNA TGTGCCATGGGCTCCGGGATCGGGGGGTTTGAGCAGTTCTTC.

This clonotype came up many times. The CDR3 region is CASSLAAGTNTGELFF. The CDR3 bases are TGTGCCAGCAGCTTAGCTGCCGGGACGAACACCGGGGAGCTGTTTTTT. This rearrangement joins TRBV7-8 to TRBJ2-2, with D tentatively TRBD2 (5 bases). Deletions cut 0 bases from V and 0 bases from J, with 8 bases between. The CDR3 contains 16 residues. The germline V gene encodes CDR1 SGHVS and CDR2 FQNEAQ.

This clonotype was observed at least ten times. The V gene is TRBV20-1, the J gene TRBJ2-7, with D possibly matching TRBD2 (6 bases). CDR3 length equals 12 residues. From germline, CDR1 is DFQATT and CDR2 SNEGSKA (reference sequence). V shed 6 bases and J shed 2 bases, with 11 bases lying between them. The CDR3 protein is CSAARGPYEQYF. The CDR3 coding sequence is TGCAGTGCCGCGCGGGGACCCTACGAGCAGTACTTC.

Ten or more counts support this clonotype. The chain has TRBV5-1 and TRBJ1-3; no firm D call. Germline CDR1 is SGHRS and CDR2 is YFSETQ. The V end lost 0 bases, the J end lost 1 base, and 8 bases lay between the germline ends. This CDR3 is built from 15 residues. The CDR3 sequence: CASSLVVGSGNTIYF. CDR3 coding DNA: TGCGCCAGCAGCTTGGTAGTGGGATCTGGAAACACCATATATTTT. Combining the CDR3 with reference TRBV5-1 and TRBJ1-3 gives the whole variable domain KAGVTQTPRYLIKTRGQQVTLSCSPISGHRSVSWYQQTPGQGLQFLFEYFSETQRNKGNFPGRFSGRQFSNSRSEMNVSTLELGDSALYLCASSLVVGSGNTIYFGEGSWLTVV.

The table lists this clonotype with many counts. The genes are TRBV12-3 or TRBV12-4 and TRBJ2-1, with 7 bases identical to TRBD2. Trimming at V came to 7 bases and at J to 6 bases, leaving 9 bases not matched to a gene. The length of the CDR3 is 14 residues. The CDR3 is CASNLGGLGNEQFF. In nucleotides, the CDR3 is TGTGCCAGCAACCTGGGAGGGTTAGGCAATGAGCAGTTCTTC.

Ten or more counts support this clonotype. The chain combines TRBV5-1 with TRBJ2-1, with a weak D call TRBD2 (6 bases). Trimming took off 2 bases at V and 8 bases at J, with 23 bases between the two ends. Per germline, CDR1 SGHRS and CDR2 YFSETQ. This CDR3 region has 17 residues. CDR3 region: CASSFAWRASIIDEQFF. CDR3 DNA sequence: TGCGCCAGCAGCTTCGCCTGGAGGGCTAGCATAATCGATGAGCAGTTCTTC. Supplemented by reference TRBV5-1 and TRBJ2-1, the full variable domain reads KAGVTQTPRYLIKTRGQQVTLSCSPISGHRSVSWYQQTPGQGLQFLFEYFSETQRNKGNFPGRFSGRQFSNSRSEMNVSTLELGDSALYLCASSFAWRASIIDEQFFGPGTRLTVL.

This clonotype was detected many times. This chain uses TRBV20-1 with TRBJ2-5; TRBD2 agrees at 14 bases. This CDR3 spans 14 amino acids. J lost 4 bases, V lost 6 bases, and 4 bases had no gene match. Germline V gives CDR1 DFQATT, CDR2 SNEGSKA (reference sequence). CDR3 sequence (DNA): TGCAGTGCACAGGGGACTAGCGGGAGAGAGACCCAGTACTTC. Amino acids: CSAQGTSGRETQYF.

This clonotype was observed many times. The chain joins TRBV7-2 to TRBJ2-5; TRBD2 aligns across 7 bases. CDR1 SGHTA and CDR2 FQGNSA come from the germline V gene. J gave up 5 bases and V 1 base, and 10 bases lay outside the gene matches. This CDR3 region has 16 residues. The CDR3 DNA follows: TGTGCCAGCAGCTTAGAGCGGGGCCCAATAAAGGAGACCCAGTACTTC. The encoded protein is CASSLERGPIKETQYF.

With respect to this clonotype: One base away lies a much larger clone, so this may be a sequencing read error. The chain couples TRBV20-1 to TRBJ2-7; 10 nucleotides agree with TRBD2. V lost 0 bases, J lost 6 bases, and 11 bases stayed unmatched. The V gene's germline CDR1 is DFQATT and CDR2 SNEGSKA (reference sequence). This CDR3 has 16 amino acids. CDR3 DNA: TGCAGTGCTAGAGATGTTCCCGCTAGCGGGAGCTGCGAGCAGTACTTC. It yields the protein CSARDVPASGSCEQYF.

This clonotype has only a few counts. This chain uses TRBV5-1 with TRBJ2-1; 11 nucleotides align to TRBD2. This CDR3 is built from 18 residues. V lost 5 bases, J lost 0 bases, and 10 bases stayed unmatched. The germline V gene has CDR1 SGHRS and CDR2 YFSETQ. CDR3 protein: CASRRGLAGGSSYNEQFF. The CDR3 DNA sequence: TGCGCCAGCAGAAGGGGGCTAGCGGGAGGCAGCTCCTACAATGAGCAGTTCTTC.

V and J are TRBV18 and TRBJ1-1; D call uncertain. V was cut by 5 bases and J by 2 bases, with 9 bases left in between. This CDR3 is built from 13 residues. Germline V gives CDR1 KGHSH, CDR2 LQKENI. Here the CDR3 DNA reads TGTGCCAGCTCATCGGACGGCAACACTGAAGCTTTCTTT. Amino acids: CASSSDGNTEAFF. Filled out from reference TRBV18 and TRBJ1-1, the complete variable domain reads NAGVMQNPRHLVRRRGQEARLRCSPMKGHSHVYWYRQLPEEGLKFMVYLQKENIIDESGMPKERFSAEFPKEGPSILRIQQVVRGDSAAYFCASSSDGNTEAFFGQGTRLTVV.

This rearrangement joins TRBV29-1 to TRBJ2-5; 8 bases line up with TRBD1. V was clipped by 7 bases and J by 5 bases; unmatched bases: 3. Germline lookup yields CDR1 SQVTM and CDR2 ANQGSEA. The CDR3 is made up of 11 amino acids. The CDR3 bases are TGCAGCGGGGGACAGGCTGAGACCCAGTACTTC. Translation: CSGGQAETQYF.

This sequence joins TRBV4-2 and TRBJ2-7; D is uncertain. The CDR3 runs to 13 residues. Looked up from germline, CDR1 is LGHNA and CDR2 is YNFKEQ. The V gene lost 4 bases and the J gene lost 3 bases, with 10 bases spanning the gap. In nucleotides, the CDR3 is TGTGCCAGCAGCCCCCGGGTCAGCTACGAGCAGTACTTC. This sequence encodes CASSPRVSYEQYF.

In this sample, this clonotype turned up many times. The chain has TRBV5-6 and TRBJ2-7, with unresolved D. This CDR3 is 11 amino acids long. V shed 0 bases and J shed 6 bases, with 4 bases lying between them. Germline V CDR1 and CDR2: SGHDT, YYEEEE. The CDR3 here is CASSLGIEQYF. CDR3 sequence (DNA): TGTGCCAGCAGCTTGGGAATCGAGCAGTACTTC.

At least ten counts were recorded for this clonotype. The CDR3 DNA reads as TGCGCCAGCAGCGAAACTAGCGGGAGCCCCTTACTGCATGAGCAGTTCTTC. It specifies CASSETSGSPLLHEQFF. The rearrangement joins TRBV5-1 to TRBJ2-1; 11 bases map to TRBD2. The germline CDR1 and CDR2 sequences are SGHRS and YFSETQ. The CDR3 is 17 amino acids. Trimming removed 4 bases from V and 8 bases from J; junction bases left unmatched: 14.

This clonotype was seen a handful of times. The chain recombines TRBV5-1 with TRBJ2-1; 12 positions match TRBD1. V gave up 3 bases and J gave up 6 bases; unmatched junction bases: 7. Germline lookup yields CDR1 SGHRS and CDR2 YFSETQ. This CDR3 comprises 16 residues. CDR3 in DNA: TGCGCCAGCAGCTGGGGGACAGGGGGCAGTAGCAATGAGCAGTTCTTC. Encoded protein: CASSWGTGGSSNEQFF.

This clonotype was counted ten times or more. The chain combines TRBV28 with TRBJ1-1; 12 nucleotides match TRBD1. This CDR3 region has 16 residues. The junction had 15 bases not matched to a gene; V was cut back by 6 bases and J by 10 bases. Germline V gives CDR1 MDHEN, CDR2 SYDVKM. CDR3 nucleotides: TGTGCCAGCAGCGATTGGGACAGGGGGCGATTGGCCCGAGCTTTCTTT. It specifies CASSDWDRGRLARAFF.

This clonotype was counted at least ten times. This rearrangement joins TRBV5-1 to TRBJ2-7; 8 nucleotides match TRBD2. The CDR3 contains 15 residues. V was clipped by 2 bases and J by 5 bases; unmatched bases: 9. Per germline, CDR1 SGHRS and CDR2 YFSETQ. In DNA, the CDR3 is TGCGCCAGCAGCTTATCCGGGACTAGTCTCAACGAGCAGTACTTC. It encodes CASSLSGTSLNEQYF.

The chain employs TRBV12-3 or TRBV12-4 and TRBJ1-5; 8 positions match TRBD1. The CDR3 is made up of 13 amino acids. The J segment lost 2 bases and the V segment lost 8 bases, leaving 2 bases of the junction unmatched. The CDR3 coding sequence is TGTGCCAGCGCGACAGGGGGCAATCAGCCCCAGCATTTT. This codes for CASATGGNQPQHF.